Listed below are T cell receptor beta chains from one sample, sequenced in a study of CD8 T cells in Susac syndrome. TCRdb re-called the immunoSEQ multiplex PCR reads through MiXCR, storing one row per CDR3 protein. Of about 300,000 distinct CDR3 sequences listed, roughly 85% are singletons. Sequencing was carried out using CD8+ T cells from PBMCs. These receptors were collected from a human donor with multiple sclerosis. CDR3s include the opening cysteine and the closing phenylalanine or tryptophan. Fields, in order: clone size, D gene, J gene, V gene, CDR3 DNA, CDR3 protein. The D gene is left open where the match is weak. Part of the rows lack a size; the others show once, few, many or a class for expanded clones.

once - TRBJ2-1 TRBV15 TGTGCCACCTGGGAAGGACCCAACTCCTACAATGAGCAGTTCTTC CATWEGPNSYNEQFF
- TRBD2 TRBJ2-7 TRBV20-1 TGCAGTGCTAGAGATACCTTAGCGGGAGGTTCCTACGAGCAGTACTTC CSARDTLAGGSYEQYF
- - TRBJ1-5 TRBV15 TGTGCCACCAGCAGAACAGGGATTTCTAGCAATCAGCCCCAGCATTTT CATSRTGISSNQPQHF
- - TRBJ1-1 TRBV20-1 TGCAGTGCTAGAGATGACCCAGGGTTAAACACTGAAGCTTTCTTT CSARDDPGLNTEAFF
once - TRBJ1-1 TRBV29-1 TGCAGCGTTGTGAGTGGGGATGGCACTGAAGCTTTCTTT CSVVSGDGTEAFF
- TRBD2 TRBJ2-1 TRBV20-1 TGCAGTGCTAGAACCTTATCGGGAGGAATCTACAATGAGCAGTTCTTC CSARTLSGGIYNEQFF
- TRBD1 TRBJ2-7 TRBV23-1 TGCGCCGGAGACTTAGACAGGGTCGTATCCTACGAGCAGTACTTC CAGDLDRVVSYEQYF
- TRBD1 TRBJ2-1 TRBV12-3/TRBV12-4 TGTGCCAGCAGTACCTGGCCCGCCGGGACAGGGGCCTACAATGAGCAGTTCTTC CASSTWPAGTGAYNEQFF
- TRBD2 TRBJ2-1 TRBV24-1 TGTGCCACCAGTGATTTACGGAGCGGGAGGGCCCACAATGAGCAGTTCTTC CATSDLRSGRAHNEQFF
- - TRBJ1-5 TRBV21-1 TGTGCCAGCAGCAAGGACAGCCGAGGTCATCAGCCCCAGCATTTT CASSKDSRGHQPQHF
once - TRBJ2-2 TRBV12-3/TRBV12-4 TGTGCCAGCAGTCAATTACTAGGAGCCGGGGAGCTGTTTTTT CASSQLLGAGELFF
- - TRBJ2-2 TRBV27 TGTGCCAGCAGTTTCTCCCCGTTTAGGGGAGCAACCGGGGAGCTGTTTTTT CASSFSPFRGATGELFF
- - TRBJ1-5 TRBV10-3 TGTGCCTCCAATGACGGAGAAAATCAGCCCCAGCATTTT CASNDGENQPQHF
- TRBD2 TRBJ2-5 TRBV30 TGTGCCGGAGAGCGGGGAGCGGCCGAGACCCAGTACTTC CAGERGAAETQYF
- TRBD2 TRBJ2-3 TRBV27 TGTGCCAGCAGTCAAGGACTAGCGGGAGTTATTAGAACAGATACGCAGTATTTT CASSQGLAGVIRTDTQYF
- - TRBJ2-5 TRBV4-3 TGCGCCAGCAGCCGCTCGGTGGAGGGGGCCCAAGAGACCCAGTACTTC CASSRSVEGAQETQYF
few TRBD2 TRBJ2-7 TRBV18 TGTGCCAGCTCACGATCCGGGACTAGTGCCTACGAGCAGTACTTC CASSRSGTSAYEQYF
- TRBD2 TRBJ2-1 TRBV6-5 TGTGCCAGCAGTTACTCGAGACGAGCGGGAGTAGAGGATGAGCAGTTCTTC CASSYSRRAGVEDEQFF
- TRBD2 TRBJ2-1 TRBV7-9 TGTGCCAGCAGCTGGCCGGGAGGTGGGGGGGGGTCCAATGAGCAGTTCTTC CASSWPGGGGGSNEQFF
few TRBD2 TRBJ2-7 TRBV19 TGTGCCAGTAGTACCGGGACTAGCGAGCAGTACTTC CASSTGTSEQYF
- - TRBJ2-3 TRBV28 TGTGCCAGCAGCACGGGGGTTTGGGATACGCAGTATTTT CASSTGVWDTQYF
once - TRBJ1-1 TRBV7-9 TGTGCCAGCAGGGAACGGGGGAACACTGAAGCTTTCTTT CASRERGNTEAFF
- TRBD2 TRBJ2-3 TRBV9 TGTGCCAGTACAACGGGAGGGCTCCCAGATACGCAGTATTTT CASTTGGLPDTQYF